This T cell receptor (beta chain) was found in a study of blood T cell repertoires in COVID-19. This clone was counted many times. In the same sample, other DNA sequences code for this CDR3. The assay was immunoSEQ multiplex PCR, and TCRdb's table has in-frame clones only and misses some. The sample holds 190,000 or so clones, less than 85% seen once. Trimming removed 0 bases at V and 8 bases at J, with 7 bases between. The CDR3 consists of 12 residues. Germline lookup yields CDR1 GTSNPN and CDR2 SVGIG (reference sequence). The sample was peripheral blood. This rearrangement joins TRBV30 to TRBJ1-4; D is uncertain. The sequence derives from a man aged 45-65 years who had recovered from COVID-19. CDR3 in DNA: TGTGCCTGGAGTGTACTTCGGGAAAAACTGTTTTTT. It codes for CAWSVLREKLFF.